This T cell receptor (beta chain) was identified in a study of OX40 agonist ivuxolimab in advanced cancers. Study in general: Patients were infused with ivuxolimab every 2 weeks at 0.01 to 10 mg/kg. The dose-escalation cohort had hepatocellular carcinoma, melanoma, renal cell or head and neck cancer.

Sequenced by immunoSEQ multiplex PCR; TCRdb stores in-frame clones only, minus some. The top ten hold just under 25% of the sample, which has about 80,000 clones, 84% seen once. This CDR3 is 15 amino acids long. CDR1 is SGHNT and CDR2 is YYREEE in the germline V gene (reference sequence). The ends lost 4 bases at V and 0 bases at J; junction bases unmatched: 1. The sequence derives from an adult with an advanced solid tumor such as melanoma, head and neck, liver or kidney cancer. The chain is built from TRBV5-4 and TRBJ2-2; 9 positions match TRBD1. The sample was CD4+ or CD8+ T cells sorted from blood, taken in a trial of the OX40 agonist ivuxolimab. CDR3 amino acids: CASSRQGANTGELFF. The CDR3 DNA reads as TGTGCCAGCAGCCGACAGGGGGCGAACACCGGGGAGCTGTTTTTT.